Following are 2 T cell receptor beta chains from one sample sequenced in a study of cytomegalovirus exposure and HLA in healthy donors. Vbeta (60) and Jbeta (13) primers were used in the PCR. Some clones are missing from TCRdb's copy, which holds only in-frame ones; the method was immunoSEQ multiplex PCR. The sample yields approximately 150,000 clones, about 77% seen once. Sequenced input: PBMCs. These receptors were taken from a woman aged 50 to 60 in good health and CMV-seronegative.

The chain employs TRBV18 and TRBJ1-2; D possibly corresponds to TRBD1 (5 bases). The CDR3 runs 16 residues. From germline, CDR1 is KGHSH and CDR2 LQKENI. V lost 6 bases, J lost 0 bases, and 17 bases lay in between. The CDR3 sequence is CASSSGGARPNYGYTF. In DNA, the CDR3 is TGTGCCAGCTCGTCCGGAGGGGCGCGCCCTAACTATGGCTACACCTTC.

The gene calls are TRBV19 and TRBJ1-6; D uncertain. V lost 4 bases to trimming and J lost 5 bases, with 15 bases between them. The CDR3 totals 16 residues. Germline assignment: CDR1 LNHDA and CDR2 SQIVND (reference sequence). In nucleotides, the CDR3 is TGTGCCAGTAGTACGGGATCCAAGGCACATAATTCACCCCTCCACTTT. Amino acids: CASSTGSKAHNSPLHF.